These 2 T cell receptor beta chains came from one sample sequenced in a study of cytomegalovirus exposure and HLA in healthy donors (dated by TCRdb to about 2017). To prepare the library, the immunoSEQ multiplex PCR assay was applied. A mixture of 60 forward primers for TCR Vbeta segments and 13 reverse primers for TCR Jbeta segments was used in the multiplex PCR. What TCRdb holds here is the immuneACCESS table cut down to in-frame rearrangements. Part of the clones is not present; checked against another copy, under half of the missing clones reflect an unresolved V gene, and the others are unexplained. This sample gives 81,000 or so clones in total; over 60% of them show up just once. The ten largest account for 3.5% to 5% of the sample. Sequencing input: PBMCs. These receptors were obtained from a man between 60 and 75 years old in good health and CMV-seronegative.

The chain has TRBV5-1 and TRBJ1-1, with 7 bases fitting TRBD1. The CDR3 length is 16 residues. The germline CDR1 and CDR2 sequences are SGHRS and YFSETQ. V was pared by 0 bases and J by 0 bases, with 5 bases of the junction left unmatched. CDR3 coding DNA: TGCGCCAGCAGCTTGGGGGGCAGGGGGATGAACACTGAAGCTTTCTTT. Translating gives CASSLGGRGMNTEAFF.

This chain joins TRBV2 and TRBJ2-7; 10 nucleotides line up with TRBD1. This CDR3 is 16 amino acids long. The ends lost 0 bases at V and 6 bases at J; junction bases unmatched: 8. Germline assignment: CDR1 SNHLY and CDR2 FYNNEI. CDR3 nucleotides: TGTGCCAGCAGTGAAGCGCTTATCGGACAGGGGGGCGAGCAGTACTTC. Its protein is CASSEALIGQGGEQYF.